These 26 T cell receptor beta chains were sequenced from one sample in a study of shared clonotypes between healthy human individuals. Method: immunoSEQ multiplex PCR; TCRdb's copy keeps in-frame clones and lacks some. The sample has about 2.1 million clones, around 93% seen once. Positively selected for CCR7, the CD45RO-negative cells used as naive CD8 cells excluded terminally differentiated effector memory CD45RA+ cells. What was sequenced was naive CD8+ T cells from PBMCs. These receptors originate from a man aged 18 to 30 in good health. Some clones in this sample may be carry-over from other donors' samples.

The chain is built from TRBV11-2 and TRBJ2-7; 9 bases fit TRBD2. Germline CDR1 reads SGHAT; CDR2 reads FQNNGV. The CDR3 consists of 15 residues. Trimming cost V 1 base and J 3 bases; bases outside gene matches: 4. CDR3 sequence: CASSLAIAGVYEQYF. The DNA for the CDR3 is TGTGCCAGCAGCTTAGCGATAGCGGGAGTCTACGAGCAGTACTTC.

A single count supports this clone. This CDR3 is CASTLAGTGELFF. CDR3 nucleotides: TGTGCCAGCACTTTAGCGGGCACCGGGGAGCTGTTTTTT. The chain is built from TRBV7-6 and TRBJ2-2; 7 nucleotides match TRBD2. The CDR3 is made up of 13 amino acids. J was trimmed by 4 bases and V by 7 bases; bases with no gene match: 3. CDR1 and CDR2 from the germline V gene are SGHVS and FNYEAQ.

V usage is TRBV6-6 and J usage is TRBJ2-4; D is undetermined. V was pared by 6 bases and J by 0 bases, with 6 bases between. Germline CDR1 is MNHNY and CDR2 is SVGAGI (reference sequence). The CDR3 is made up of 13 amino acids. The CDR3 region is CASSPLAKNIQYF. In DNA, the CDR3 is TGTGCCAGCAGCCCCCTAGCCAAAAACATTCAGTACTTC.

The chain employs TRBV6-1 and TRBJ2-3, with D possibly TRBD1 on 6 matching bases. The CDR3 covers 14 residues. V was cut by 8 bases and J by 4 bases, with 16 bases left in between. Germline V gene data show CDR1 as MNHNS and CDR2 as SASEGT. CDR3 nucleotides: TGTGCCAGCGTGGGGGCAGGGTGGGCAGATACGCAGTATTTT. This encodes CASVGAGWADTQYF.

The chain employs TRBV28 and TRBJ1-1, with D perhaps matching TRBD1 (5 bases). CDR3 length: 12 residues. Germline CDR1 is MDHEN and CDR2 is SYDVKM. Trimming took 4 bases from V and 7 from J, leaving 10 bases between them. CDR3 in amino acids: CASSSGTFEAFF. The CDR3 region has the DNA TGTGCCAGCAGTTCCGGGACTTTTGAAGCTTTCTTT.

The chain is built from TRBV7-9 and TRBJ2-7; TRBD1 or TRBD2 may be the D gene (5 bases each). CDR3 length: 16 amino acids. Germline CDR1 SEHNR, CDR2 FQNEAQ (reference sequence). V was trimmed by 1 base and J by 0 bases, leaving 13 bases between them. The CDR3 nucleotides read TGTGCCAGCAGCTTAGATCAGGGACCCAACTCCTACGAGCAGTACTTC. This gives the protein CASSLDQGPNSYEQYF.

The CDR3 coding sequence is TGTGCCAGCAGCTTCAGTATCGAGGGACTCGACGAGACCCAGTACTTC. Translation gives CASSFSIEGLDETQYF. The rearrangement uses TRBV7-8 and TRBJ2-5, with a possible D match to TRBD2 (6 bases). Trimming took off 3 bases at V and 5 bases at J, with 19 bases between the two ends. Germline V gives CDR1 SGHVS, CDR2 FQNEAQ. CDR3 length: 16 amino acids.

V usage is TRBV5-6 and J usage is TRBJ2-1; the D gene could be TRBD1 or TRBD2 (5 bases each). V was trimmed by 4 bases and J by 7 bases, leaving 24 bases between them. The CDR3 is 17 residues long. Germline-derived CDR1 and CDR2 are SGHDT and YYEEEE. DNA for the CDR3: TGTGCCAGCAGCCCGAGGAGGCGGCAGGGAAATAAGAATGAGCAGTTCTTC. Its protein product is CASSPRRRQGNKNEQFF.

This chain joins TRBV27 and TRBJ2-1; 8 bases fit TRBD2. The germline V gene encodes CDR1 MNHEY and CDR2 SMNVEV (reference sequence). The CDR3 covers 14 residues. Trimming cost V 5 bases and J 7 bases; bases outside gene matches: 7. Here the CDR3 reads CASSPSGSWNEQFF. The DNA for the CDR3 is TGTGCCAGCAGTCCCAGCGGGAGTTGGAATGAGCAGTTCTTC.

A word on this clone: The sample holds other DNA sequences that translate to the same CDR3. This chain uses TRBV27 with TRBJ2-1, with D uncertain. Germline CDR1 MNHEY, CDR2 SMNVEV (reference sequence). This CDR3 has 11 amino acids. Trimming left V 3 bases short and J 3 bases short, with 0 bases between. The CDR3 region is CASSFYNEQFF. The CDR3 DNA sequence: TGTGCCAGCAGTTTCTACAATGAGCAGTTCTTC.

The CDR3 protein is CASSLAQRAGGPHNEQFF. CDR3 nucleotide sequence: TGTGCCAGCAGCTTGGCGCAAAGAGCGGGAGGGCCCCACAATGAGCAGTTCTTC. This sequence joins TRBV5-4 and TRBJ2-1; 10 bases fit TRBD2. The V gene end was trimmed by 0 bases and the J gene end by 5 bases; junction bases not matched to a gene: 11. From germline, CDR1 is SGHNT and CDR2 YYREEE (reference sequence). This CDR3 comprises 18 residues.

In this sample, this clone turned up once. This sequence joins TRBV27 and TRBJ2-5; tentatively, D is TRBD2 (7 bases). This CDR3 is built from 16 residues. V shed 2 bases and J shed 5 bases, with 18 bases lying between them. Per germline, CDR1 MNHEY and CDR2 SMNVEV (reference sequence). CDR3 in amino acids: CASSLIGGAGRETQYF. CDR3 in DNA: TGTGCCAGCAGTTTAATTGGGGGGGCGGGGCGGGAGACCCAGTACTTC.

This chain connects TRBV9 to TRBJ2-7, with 12 positions matching TRBD2. V dropped 4 bases and J dropped 7; count of bases not matched to a gene: 9. The CDR3 covers 15 residues. Germline V CDR1 and CDR2: SGDLS, YYNGEE. CDR3 loop: CASSPSSGRAQEQYF. The CDR3 region has the DNA TGTGCCAGCAGCCCCTCTAGCGGGAGGGCCCAAGAGCAGTACTTC.

The rearrangement links TRBV7-9 to TRBJ2-5, with 8 bases fitting TRBD1. Looked up from germline, CDR1 is SEHNR and CDR2 is FQNEAQ (reference sequence). The CDR3 runs to 14 residues. Losses at the gene ends were 5 bases for V and 7 bases for J; bases not matched to a gene: 9. CDR3 nucleotide sequence: TGTGCCAGCAGCCCGGCAGGGGGCGCAGGGACCCAGTACTTC. As protein: CASSPAGGAGTQYF.

The chain employs TRBV7-9 and TRBJ1-5; the D gene is possibly TRBD1 (6 bases). V shed 4 bases and J shed 5 bases, with 15 bases lying between them. This CDR3 is 15 amino acids long. The V gene's germline CDR1 is SEHNR and CDR2 FQNEAQ (reference sequence). As DNA, the CDR3 is TGTGCCAGCAGCTACGCGAGGGGGGAGGATCAGCCCCAGCATTTT. It yields the protein CASSYARGEDQPQHF.

This chain connects TRBV7-3 to TRBJ1-6; D gene uncertain. The V and J ends lost 3 bases and 9 bases respectively, with 6 bases between them. Germline V CDR1 and CDR2: SGHTA, FQGTGA. This CDR3 is 12 amino acids long. The CDR3: CASSFPGSPLHF. The DNA for the CDR3 is TGTGCCAGCAGCTTCCCGGGTTCACCCCTCCACTTT.

This clone was observed a single time. This sequence joins TRBV28 and TRBJ2-1; 7 bases align to TRBD2. CDR3 length: 12 residues. Germline CDR1 and CDR2: MDHEN and SYDVKM. With V trimmed by 11 bases and J by 7 bases, 8 bases remained unmatched. In DNA, the CDR3 is TGTGCCGGTAGCGGGCTCGGGAATGAGCAGTTCTTC. Residues: CAGSGLGNEQFF.

The rearrangement links TRBV5-6 to TRBJ2-7; D could derive from TRBD1 or TRBD2 (5 bases each). The V end was cut by 2 bases, the J end by 5 bases, with 17 bases between. The germline V gene has CDR1 SGHDT and CDR2 YYEEEE. The CDR3 extends over 15 amino acids. The CDR3 reads CASSFRKGLGDEQYF. DNA of the CDR3: TGTGCCAGCAGCTTTAGAAAGGGCCTGGGGGACGAGCAGTACTTC.

The V gene is TRBV15, the J gene TRBJ2-1; 14 nucleotides align to TRBD2. CDR3 length: 15 amino acids. Germline CDR1 is LNHNV and CDR2 is YYDKDF (reference sequence). Losses at the gene ends were 4 bases for V and 8 bases for J; bases not matched to a gene: 4. In DNA form, the CDR3 reads TGTGCCACCAGCACCGGGACTAGCGGGAGCTATGAGCAGTTCTTC. This gives the protein CATSTGTSGSYEQFF. The variable domain in full, with the rest retrieved from reference TRBV15 and TRBJ2-1, is DAMVIQNPRYQVTQFGKPVTLSCSQTLNHNVMYWYQQKSSQAPKLLFHYYDKDFNNEADTPDNFQSRRPNTSFCFLDIRSPGLGDTAMYLCATSTGTSGSYEQFFGPGTRLTVL.

The gene calls are TRBV7-6 and TRBJ2-1, with 12 nucleotides matching TRBD2. The CDR3 is 17 amino acids. Germline V gene lookup returns CDR1 SGHVS and CDR2 FNYEAQ. With 1 base clipped from V and 6 bases from J, the junction kept 7 bases outside the gene matches. For the CDR3, the DNA is TGTGCCAGCAGCTTAGGCCTAGCGGGAGGGCCCGGCAATGAGCAGTTCTTC. It encodes CASSLGLAGGPGNEQFF.

The chain has TRBV28 and TRBJ2-2, with 14 bases that match TRBD2. The V gene end was trimmed by 7 bases and the J gene end by 5 bases; junction bases not matched to a gene: 9. The CDR3 has 17 residues. CDR1 and CDR2 (germline): MDHEN, SYDVKM. CDR3 bases: TGTGCCAGCACCTTGGGACTAGCGGGAGAATGGACCGGGGAGCTGTTTTTT. This encodes CASTLGLAGEWTGELFF.

The chain combines TRBV6-5 with TRBJ2-1; 9 nucleotides align to TRBD1. The germline V gene encodes CDR1 MNHEY and CDR2 SVGAGI. This CDR3 is 15 amino acids long. The ends lost 4 bases at V and 6 bases at J; junction bases unmatched: 7. CDR3 loop: CASSLTGGMGNEQFF. CDR3 nucleotides: TGTGCCAGCAGTTTGACAGGGGGTATGGGCAATGAGCAGTTCTTC.

J is TRBJ2-3 and V is TRBV6-1, with TRBD2 identical over 7 bases. The junction had 9 bases not matched to a gene; V was cut back by 2 bases and J by 7 bases. The germline V gene has CDR1 MNHNS and CDR2 SASEGT. The CDR3 extends over 15 amino acids. The CDR3 loop reads CASSELRESRNTQYF. In DNA, the CDR3 is TGTGCCAGCAGTGAACTGCGGGAGAGTAGGAATACGCAGTATTTT.

The V call is TRBV2, the J call TRBJ2-4; 7 positions agree with TRBD1. Losses at the gene ends were 3 bases for V and 4 bases for J; bases not matched to a gene: 6. This CDR3 spans 15 amino acids. Germline CDR1 SNHLY, CDR2 FYNNEI. The CDR3 bases are TGTGCCAGCAGTGATTGGGACAGCCTAAAAAACATTCAGTACTTC. Translated: CASSDWDSLKNIQYF.

The V and J genes are TRBV7-3 and TRBJ1-5; the D gene is possibly TRBD1 (6 bases). Germline V gene lookup returns CDR1 SGHTA and CDR2 FQGTGA. This CDR3 has 13 amino acids. Trimming stripped 3 bases from V and 5 bases from J, with 8 bases between. The CDR3 loop reads CASSFGGHQPQHF. CDR3 nucleotide sequence: TGTGCCAGCAGCTTTGGGGGCCATCAGCCCCAGCATTTT.

The gene calls are TRBV19 and TRBJ1-5, with D maybe TRBD1 (6 bases). The CDR3 runs 15 residues. V was trimmed by 6 bases and J by 7 bases, leaving 19 bases between them. In germline, CDR1 is LNHDA, CDR2 SQIVND (reference sequence). CDR3 sequence: CASSHRGGDHQPQHF. The DNA for the CDR3 is TGTGCCAGTAGCCATAGGGGGGGGGATCACCAGCCCCAGCATTTT.